This entry describes one T cell receptor beta chain. Its cognate antigen is unknown. TCRdb ran MiXCR on the 5' RACE reads and lists one entry per CDR3 protein. The sample shows 700,000 to 1,000,000 distinct CDR3 sequences, approximately 10% of them seen only once. These data originate in a study of CD8 T cells in ankylosing spondylitis. General observations from the study: A TCR beta motif of several highly homologous variants seemed to mark ankylosing spondylitis blood.

Germline values: CDR1 LGHNA, CDR2 YNFKEQ. Trimming at V came to 0 bases and at J to 2 bases, leaving 3 bases not matched to a gene. The CDR3 has 15 residues. The material sequenced was blood, either unsorted or a sorted T cell fraction (not recorded which). The clonotype was recovered from a male donor with ankylosing spondylitis. The gene calls are TRBV4-2 and TRBJ2-5; 7 bases map to TRBD1. The CDR3 reads CASSQDPGQQETQYF. The DNA of the CDR3 is TGTGCCAGCAGCCAAGACCCGGGACAGCAAGAGACCCAGTACTTC.